A selection of T cell receptor beta chains follows, all from one sample in a study of CD8+CD57+ T cells in acquired aplastic anemia. TCRdb re-analysed the reads in MiXCR, keeping a single row per CDR3 protein. The table records 150,000 to 200,000 distinct CDR3 sequences, about 50% of them present only once. The sample taken for sequencing was sorted CD4+, CD8+, or CD8+CD57+ T cells (not recorded which) from PBMCs. The receptors stem from a human donor with aplastic anemia. CDR3s include the opening cysteine and the closing phenylalanine or tryptophan. Fields, in order: V gene, J gene, CDR3 protein.

TRBV7-9	TRBJ2-7	CASSLTTRNYEQYF
TRBV7-6	TRBJ2-3	CASSLGLAADTQYF
TRBV7-8	TRBJ1-5	CASSPGQPQQPQHF
TRBV25-1	TRBJ2-7	CASSPLMDRGLYEQYF
TRBV9	TRBJ2-1	CASAAGLAGGLEQFF
TRBV4-3	TRBJ1-6	CASSGRERVYSPLHF
TRBV5-1	TRBJ2-5	CASSLGRTSHF
TRBV20-1	TRBJ2-6	CSADSISGANVLTF
TRBV19	TRBJ2-5	CASSWGQNQETQYF
TRBV6-5	TRBJ2-1	CASSYGGGDEQFF
TRBV10-3	TRBJ2-7	CAISEVSGSSYEQYF
TRBV7-8	TRBJ1-6	CASSQAGGSPLHF
TRBV7-2	TRBJ2-5	CASSLRGPGSQYF
TRBV5-1	TRBJ2-5	CASSLGYALETQYF
TRBV10-1	TRBJ2-2	CASSESRLAGELFF
TRBV11-3	TRBJ2-7	CASRGTSGTYEQYF
TRBV19	TRBJ2-1	CASSIVLGLAEDNEQFF
TRBV19	TRBJ2-3	CASSTLAARTDTQYF
TRBV12-3/TRBV12-4	TRBJ1-2	CASSLAYLYGYTF
TRBV27	TRBJ1-1	CASRPSGLQLPEASF
TRBV29-1	TRBJ2-2	CSVVFGQGLGGELFF
TRBV24-1	TRBJ2-1	CATSDLYQGGGEQFF
TRBV10-3	TRBJ2-1	CAISESQAGGQEGFF
TRBV2	TRBJ2-7	CASKERSGPYEQYF
TRBV3-1	TRBJ1-1	CASSQDHFRVGVMNTEAFF
TRBV7-2	TRBJ2-7	CASSSGSAYEQYF
TRBV5-6	TRBJ1-2	CASSLAYSVYGYTF
TRBV7-6	TRBJ1-6	CASSLSGVSDSPLHF
TRBV10-1	TRBJ2-1	CASSEDAEQFF
TRBV10-3	TRBJ2-1	CASSSDSEWDEQFF
TRBV5-6	TRBJ2-3	CASSLLRGRANLDTQYF
TRBV9	TRBJ2-1	CASSGGSPTYNEQFF
TRBV20-1	TRBJ2-5	CSAGERWQGGQETQYF
TRBV29-1	TRBJ2-1	CSARGQTNEQFF
TRBV20-1	TRBJ2-7	CSAWAGTIYEQYF
TRBV6-2/TRBV6-3	TRBJ1-2	CASSYAEAAQGANYGYTF
TRBV19	TRBJ1-1	CASSIDLSGQNPSTEAFF
TRBV24-1	TRBJ2-3	CATSTGNTQYF
TRBV29-1	TRBJ2-7	CSVEFNRAPYEQYF
TRBV19	TRBJ2-3	CASSTLGTDTQYF
TRBV24-1	TRBJ1-2	CATSDSGTSVSYGYTF
TRBV19	TRBJ2-4	CASSRGTSGLTLQYF
TRBV7-2	TRBJ2-1	CASSPLLVEQFF
TRBV11-2	TRBJ2-7	CAGGGGSWSEAGEQYF
TRBV10-1	TRBJ2-5	CAQGVPTQETQYF